This TCR beta chain was sequenced in a study of cytomegalovirus exposure and HLA in healthy donors (dated by TCRdb to about 2017). Some background on the complete study: An earlier analysis of roughly 500 of the donors reported roughly 300 Gb of sequence data and roughly 100 million unique TCR beta sequences from about 179 million T cells. About 320 gigabases of sequencing data and tens of millions of unique TCR sequences were included in an early release covering roughly 600 HLA-typed donors. The genetic ancestry cluster associated with self-reported Caucasian donors included 81% of the 398 genotyped donors. The study aimed to test whether signatures of past pathogen exposure could be identified by cataloging public T cell receptors. The T cell repertoires of 666 subjects were profiled by immunosequencing and related to cytomegalovirus serostatus. Besides the first cohort of some 670 subjects, a separate validation cohort made up of 120 different subjects was used. High-throughput TCR immunosequencing, statistical association of individual TCRs with disease status, and machine learning were combined to predict cytomegalovirus infection status. A later analysis re-examined previously published TCR beta repertoires from around 670 donors and added high-resolution HLA genotyping to investigate patterns of TCR occurrence. In the later analysis, no new phenotypic data were used to find candidate immune exposures; instead, reliance was placed on TCR beta sequences and their occurrence across donors. In an earlier analysis of more than 550 of the donors, high-throughput TCR beta sequencing was used to judge whether each TCR beta V gene segment behaved as functional or pseudogenic. Alongside the repertoire data, information on donor age, sex, ethnicity and CMV serostatus was compiled. Genome-wide SNP genotypes for about 55% of the roughly 670 donors were used in a later genetic analysis, which treated that subset as a discovery cohort. All discovery cohort repertoires had been generated on a single sequencing platform. Both class I and class II loci were covered by HLA typing, at four-digit resolution. The number of typed donors differed by locus: about 620-640 for A, B, C, DRB1 and DQB1; some 500 for DQA1; 606 for DPA1; and about 450 for DPB1. Four to six DR-DQ haplotypes were handled as single units for association and clustering, since linkage in the cohort was strong. Across under 500 genotyped donors of the cohort, an average of about 240,000 unique TCR beta nucleotide sequences per donor were sequenced, and around 20% of those sequences were non-productive.

What the work shows at the level of the full study, not this receptor alone: In an earlier analysis of some 550 of the donors, most TCR beta V segments were observed in productive rearrangements about 87% or about 30% of the time, broadly matching IMGT annotations. According to a later analysis, most CMV-associated TCR beta chains appeared to be HLA-restricted, and the HLA associations seemed to be driven largely by CMV exposure. The classifier was reported to diagnose cytomegalovirus status with high specificity and sensitivity in both the original cohort and the validation cohort. This cohort had only TCR beta chains sequenced, and the lack of alpha or paired-chain data limited which features could be detected. A few of the identified cytomegalovirus-associated TCR beta chains were confirmed in vitro to be specific for cytomegalovirus antigens. The only immune exposure information available for the cohort was CMV serostatus. Some IMGT-functional V segments, including TRBV6-2 and TRBV6-3, could not be distinguished by the 87-base-pair reads and were therefore excluded. A further reported finding was that TCR beta sequences accurately predicted the HLA-A and HLA-B alleles for most subjects in the first cohort. In the study, about 150 TCR beta chains were listed as associated with cytomegalovirus. Sequencing depth was assumed to be roughly uniform across donors in the presence/absence analyses, though that assumption may not hold. A cluster of highly shared sequence variants was judged likely to be a technical artifact of the sequencing pipeline. Correlated functional status among segregating V segments might reflect linkage disequilibrium, but an unknown experimental factor could not be ruled out. According to a later analysis, TCR association rates differed among HLA loci, with DRB1 alleles showing the most associated TCRs and HLA-C alleles showing the fewest. In a later analysis, several top co-occurrence clusters were reported to appear linked to parvovirus B19, influenza, CMV and Epstein-Barr virus. In a later genetic analysis, a missense DCLRE1C variant was associated with V-gene and J-gene trimming of TCR beta chains, and the association was replicated in an independent cohort. In a later genetic analysis, fewer N-insertions in productive TCRs were reported among donors in an Asian-associated ancestry cluster than the approximately 710-donor mean. Because counts were too low, roughly 16 rarely observed V segments, including chromosome 9 orphons, were excluded from the earlier analysis of roughly 580 of the donors. A later analysis found that HLA-associated TCR beta chains were more clonally expanded and had lower generation probabilities than equally common non-associated chains. Strong co-occurrence of HLA alleles, especially DR and DQ, made assigning TCR associations to individual alleles difficult. A later analysis associated approximately 17,000 TCR beta sequences with specific HLA alleles at a false discovery rate of 0.05. Because some donors lacked HLA typing at each locus, the association tests relied only on the typed subset. While some public TCRs were present in many individuals, most TCR sequences turned up only very rarely across donors. The authors suggested that the approach could potentially be generalized to other disease states and immunological phenotypes.

CDR1 is given as LGHNT and CDR2 as FRNRAP, both from the germline V gene. The CDR3 holds 15 amino acids from the cysteine to the phenylalanine. The CDR3 DNA has 45 bases and is translated from base 1. V is pared back by 7 bases and J by 5 bases, with 20 bases lying between the germline termini. In this sample, this clone turned up a few times. What this receptor recognizes is not known. Base qualities were left out, and no much larger clone turns up one base away. The cohort consisted of approximately 670 healthy bone marrow donors. At the time of sampling, every cohort member was nominally healthy, though immune exposures that went unrecorded were likely present. The donor was CMV seropositive and was included in the group of approximately 300 seropositive cohort members. A peripheral blood sample was provided by each donor, and peripheral blood mononuclear cells were used for TCR beta sequencing. Genomic DNA was extracted from the blood cell samples with the Qiagen DNeasy Blood Extraction Kit.

The library was produced with the immunoSEQ multiplex PCR assay. For the multiplex PCR, a mixture combining 60 forward primers for TCR Vbeta segments and 13 reverse primers for TCR Jbeta segments was used. A multiplex PCR assay on genomic DNA amplified the CDR3 region of rearranged TCR beta genes. Amplified TCR beta libraries were sequenced as 87-base-pair reads on the Illumina HiSeq System. Regarding the original processing steps: In a later analysis, tens of millions of unique TCR beta chains were counted across the roughly 610 repertoires, and roughly 10 million of these chains were shared by at least two donors. Raw reads were error-corrected and collapsed into unique sequences with a nearest-neighbor algorithm that merged closely related sequences to remove PCR and sequencing errors. V, D and J gene segments were assigned by aligning CDR3 sequences to IMGT reference sequences. For a sequence to be retained, at least a six-nucleotide match to both a V gene segment and a J gene segment was required. Rearrangements were called productive when the CDR3 lacked stop codons and stayed in frame with V and J; all others were non-productive. CDR3 was defined according to IMGT convention as the region running from the second conserved V-encoded cysteine to the conserved J-encoded phenylalanine. The earlier analysis of fewer than 700 of the donors excluded sequences that lacked an unambiguous match to a single V gene segment. An earlier analysis of about 590 of the donors classified V segments as functional when productive rearrangements were above 56.7% and as segregating when the standard deviation between donors was above 5%. A statistical classification framework was built to diagnose cytomegalovirus status from the catalog of TCR beta chain sequences. A later analysis assigned V and J genes by comparing TCR nucleotide sequences with IMGT/GENE-DB human TR gene sequences. In a later analysis, CDR3 sequences and most-parsimonious VDJ recombination scenarios were assigned using the TCRdist pipeline. In a later analysis, every TCR beta chain was defined by the combination of its CDR3 amino acid sequence and its V-gene family, and reads without a unique V-gene family were dropped. A later analysis removed 600 or so highly shared, low-generation-probability nucleotide sequences to deal with suspected cross-contamination and a sequencing artifact. For each public chain, a later analysis derived a clonal expansion index from normalized ranks of inferred template counts within each repertoire. Generation probabilities in a later analysis came from a VDJ recombination model fitted to out-of-frame rearrangements, and those results were checked against IGoR. In a later analysis, hypergeometric tests were used to score TCR-TCR, TCR-HLA and TCR-CMV co-occurrence, with a repertoire-size bias correction applied to TCR pairs. False discovery rates were estimated in a later analysis by permuting HLA or CMV assignments 20 times. A later analysis grouped co-occurring TCRs with DBSCAN, adding TCRdist sequence similarity when clustering within HLA-allele-positive subsets. For co-occurrence clustering, repertoires with fewer than 30,000 or more than 120,000 public chains were excluded, along with about five repertoires with anomalous nucleotide sharing. In its TCRdb copy, this immuneACCESS table keeps in-frame sequences only and misses some clones. Where compared with another copy, unresolved V genes explain less than half of these, and the others have no known cause. V and J calls and clone size are those listed in that table; D and trimming were worked out from the DNA. Counted in this sample were approximately 190,000 clones; roughly 13% of them appeared once. About 7.8% of the sample belongs to the ten largest clones.

This TCR was recovered from a man aged 50 to 59 in good health and CMV-seropositive. Recombination joined TRBV12-5 with TRBJ1-1, with TRBD1 tentatively as D gene (6 bases match). Material for sequencing was PBMCs. The encoded CDR3 is CASAYLGGRGTEAFF. The sequenced DNA: TGTGCTAGTGCCTACCTCGGGGGGCGAGGGACTGAAGCTTTCTTT.